This paragraph reports one T cell receptor (beta chain). Assay used: immunoSEQ multiplex PCR; TCRdb lists only in-frame clones, some missing. Of 95,000 to 110,000 clones listed, 80% to 95% are singletons. This entry comes from a study of OX40 agonist ivuxolimab in advanced cancers. The source of this sequence is an adult with an advanced solid tumor such as melanoma, head and neck, liver or kidney cancer. The sample here was CD4+ or CD8+ T cells sorted from blood, taken in a trial of the OX40 agonist ivuxolimab.

The DNA for the CDR3 is TGTGCCAGCTCACCACCGGTGACGAGGGCCCCCTACGAGCAGTACTTC. This gives the protein CASSPPVTRAPYEQYF. The rearrangement uses TRBV18 and TRBJ2-7; a possible D gene is TRBD2 (5 bases). V was clipped by 0 bases and J by 2 bases, with 14 bases between them. This CDR3 comprises 16 residues. Germline loops: CDR1 KGHSH, CDR2 LQKENI.